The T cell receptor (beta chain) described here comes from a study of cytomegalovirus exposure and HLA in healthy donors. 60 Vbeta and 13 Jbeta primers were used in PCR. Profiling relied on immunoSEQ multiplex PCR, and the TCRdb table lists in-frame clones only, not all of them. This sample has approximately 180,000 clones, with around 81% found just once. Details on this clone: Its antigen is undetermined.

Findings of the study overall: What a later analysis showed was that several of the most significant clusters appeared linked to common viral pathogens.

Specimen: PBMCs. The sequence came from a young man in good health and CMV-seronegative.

CDR3 nucleotide sequence: TGTGCCAGCAGCCTACCAAATGAGCAGTTCTTC. Translating gives CASSLPNEQFF. The V call is TRBV13, the J call TRBJ2-1; D unclear. The CDR3 extends over 11 amino acids. Germline CDR1 reads PRHDT; CDR2 reads FYEKMQ (reference sequence). The V end was cut by 5 bases, the J end by 7 bases, with 6 bases between.